This T cell receptor beta chain was sequenced in a study of CD8+ T cells in alopecia areata. Overall study findings and caveats: Alphabeta T cells residing in normal skin are also sequenced in scalp samples.

Germline V gives CDR1 SGHTA, CDR2 FQGNSA. V was cut by 7 bases and J by 9 bases, with 13 bases left in between. The CDR3 sequence is 13 residues long. Reverse transcribed after extraction, RNA yielded cDNA as the sequencing template. Generated by immunoSEQ multiplex PCR, the TCRdb table keeps only in-frame clones and is missing some. Of some 170,000 clones listed, approximately 70% are singletons. Regarding this clone: Its target is unknown.

J is TRBJ1-6 and V is TRBV7-2; a weak D match, TRBD1 (5 bases). This TCR was sampled from a human donor with alopecia areata. The sample consisted of CD8+ T cells sorted from blood, taken at week 0. CDR3 bases: TGTGCCAGCATTGAGGGGACGGCTTCACCCCTCCACTTT. It is translated as CASIEGTASPLHF.